The present T cell receptor beta chain was sequenced within a study of shared clonotypes between healthy human individuals. The CDR3 has 13 amino acids. The germline CDR1 and CDR2 sequences are SGHTA and FQGNSA. The V end lost 5 bases, the J end lost 3 bases, and 11 bases lay between the germline ends. Here immunoSEQ multiplex PCR was the method, and the copy in TCRdb shows in-frame clones only, minus some. The sample lists 150,000 to 200,000 clones, roughly 91% seen once, with 0.067% in the top ten. A split of CD4+ cells into CD45RA+ naive and CD45RA-negative memory subsets was performed. This clonotype was sampled from a woman between 25 and 40 years old in good health. The source material was naive CD4+ T cells sorted from blood. The sample's subset: CD45RA+ positively selected. The rearrangement uses TRBV7-2 and TRBJ2-7; TRBD2 might be the D (6 bases). In nucleotides, the CDR3 is TGTGCCAGCAGCCACACTAGCTACTACGAGCAGTACTTC. Protein product: CASSHTSYYEQYF.